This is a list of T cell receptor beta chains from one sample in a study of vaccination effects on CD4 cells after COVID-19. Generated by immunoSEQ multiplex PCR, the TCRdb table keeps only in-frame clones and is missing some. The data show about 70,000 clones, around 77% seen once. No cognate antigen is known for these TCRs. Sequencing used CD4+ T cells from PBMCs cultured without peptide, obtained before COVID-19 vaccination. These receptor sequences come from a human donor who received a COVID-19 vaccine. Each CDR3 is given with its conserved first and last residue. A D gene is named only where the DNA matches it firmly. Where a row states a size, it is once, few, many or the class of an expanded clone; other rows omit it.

CASVSNRARYTF,TGTGCCAGCGTATCCAACAGGGCACGCTACACCTTC,-,TRBJ1-2,-,TRBV28
CASSGGLAGGREQFF,TGTGCCAGCAGCGGTGGACTAGCGGGGGGACGGGAGCAGTTCTTC,TRBD2,TRBJ2-1,-,TRBV5-6
CASSLVGSEANVLTF,TGTGCCAGCAGCTTAGTAGGGTCCGAGGCCAACGTCCTGACTTTC,-,TRBJ2-6,-,TRBV5-4
CASSPGQGGGNEKLFF,TGCGCCAGCAGCCCGGGACAGGGGGGCGGTAATGAAAAACTGTTTTTT,TRBD1,TRBJ1-4,-,TRBV5-1
CASSESRGALGEKLFF,TGTGCCAGCAGTGAATCCAGGGGCGCCTTAGGAGAAAAACTGTTTTTT,-,TRBJ1-4,few,TRBV25-1
CASSYPLASGTGELFF,TGTGCCAGCAGTTACCCACTAGCGAGCGGCACCGGGGAGCTGTTTTTT,TRBD2,TRBJ2-2,-,TRBV6-6
CASSLNSGGAGAEQFF,TGCGCCAGCAGCTTGAATAGCGGGGGGGCCGGCGCTGAGCAGTTCTTC,TRBD2,TRBJ2-1,-,TRBV5-1
CASSLMGLGGNEQFF,TGTGCCAGCAGCTTAATGGGCCTCGGGGGAAATGAGCAGTTCTTC,-,TRBJ2-1,once,TRBV7-3
CAISPGQGLAGELFF,TGTGCCATCAGTCCTGGACAGGGGTTAGCCGGGGAGCTGTTTTTT,TRBD1,TRBJ2-2,few,TRBV10-3
CASPGGTEAFF,TGTGCCAGCCCGGGGGGCACTGAAGCTTTCTTT,-,TRBJ1-1,few,TRBV5-8
CASRGYQETQYF,TGTGCCAGCCGAGGGTACCAAGAGACCCAGTACTTC,-,TRBJ2-5,-,TRBV2
CSARDYNEQFF,TGCAGTGCTAGAGATTACAATGAGCAGTTCTTC,-,TRBJ2-1,-,TRBV20-1
CASSPWGGGGAVETQYF,TGTGCCAGCAGCCCCTGGGGGGGCGGGGGGGCTGTGGAGACCCAGTACTTC,TRBD2,TRBJ2-5,-,TRBV9
CASSDDRGSTEAFF,TGTGCCAGCAGTGACGACAGGGGAAGCACTGAAGCTTTCTTT,TRBD1,TRBJ1-1,-,TRBV6-1
CASSLPGTNYGYTF,TGTGCCAGCAGCTTGCCAGGGACCAACTATGGCTACACCTTC,-,TRBJ1-2,-,TRBV5-4
CASSLELRVRDQETQYF,TGCGCCAGCAGCTTGGAATTGAGGGTCAGGGACCAAGAGACCCAGTACTTC,-,TRBJ2-5,-,TRBV5-1
CASRAGGLNTGELFF,TGTGCCAGCAGGGCAGGGGGATTGAACACCGGGGAGCTGTTTTTT,TRBD1,TRBJ2-2,-,TRBV9
CASSPTGTTNQPQHF,TGTGCCAGCAGCCCGACAGGGACAACGAATCAGCCCCAGCATTTT,TRBD1,TRBJ1-5,-,TRBV28
CASSWNRGGRETQYF,TGTGCCAGCAGCTGGAACCGGGGGGGCCGGGAGACCCAGTACTTC,TRBD2,TRBJ2-5,-,TRBV13
CASSWGDSPLHF,TGTGCCAGCAGCTGGGGAGATTCACCCCTCCACTTT,-,TRBJ1-6,-,TRBV12-3/TRBV12-4
CATSDLAPQGERETQYF,TGTGCCACCAGTGATTTGGCGCCCCAGGGGGAAAGGGAGACCCAGTACTTC,TRBD1,TRBJ2-5,-,TRBV24-1
CASSFRGSYNEQFF,TGTGCCAGCAGCTTTCGAGGTTCCTACAATGAGCAGTTCTTC,-,TRBJ2-1,few,TRBV5-8
CASSLRDNTDTQYF,TGTGCCAGCAGCTTGAGGGACAACACAGATACGCAGTATTTT,-,TRBJ2-3,-,TRBV5-4
CASSQVNMGFYNEQFF,TGCGCCAGCAGCCAAGTTAACATGGGCTTTTACAATGAGCAGTTCTTC,-,TRBJ2-1,-,TRBV4-1
CASSAGQGFNSPLHF,TGTGCCAGCAGCGCCGGACAGGGGTTTAATTCACCCCTCCACTTT,TRBD1,TRBJ1-6,-,TRBV11-3
CASRRYRGLNTEAFF,TGCGCCAGCAGACGATACAGGGGTTTGAACACTGAAGCTTTCTTT,TRBD1,TRBJ1-1,-,TRBV23-1
CASSRTRGETQYF,TGTGCCAGCAGCCGTACTAGGGGAGAGACCCAGTACTTC,-,TRBJ2-5,-,TRBV7-2
CASSEALGFGQPQHF,TGTGCCAGCAGTGAAGCGTTGGGTTTTGGCCAGCCCCAGCATTTT,-,TRBJ1-5,-,TRBV6-1
CASSQRSTWLYNEQFF,TGTGCCAGCAGCCAGCGGTCTACTTGGTTATACAATGAGCAGTTCTTC,-,TRBJ2-1,-,TRBV14
CAIKSGGPQETQYF,TGTGCCATCAAGAGCGGGGGACCTCAAGAGACCCAGTACTTC,TRBD2,TRBJ2-5,-,TRBV10-3
CASSLDRVDSPLHF,TGCGCCAGCAGCTTAGACAGGGTTGATTCACCCCTCCACTTT,TRBD1,TRBJ1-6,-,TRBV5-1
CASSEGQPTATQYF,TGTGCCAGCAGTGAAGGGCAGCCTACAGCGACCCAGTACTTC,-,TRBJ2-5,-,TRBV6-1
CASSPGASYNYGYTF,TGTGCCAGCTCACCAGGGGCCTCTTATAACTATGGCTACACCTTC,-,TRBJ1-2,-,TRBV18
CASSLDSDGGAYGYTF,TGTGCCAGCAGCTTAGACTCCGACGGCGGAGCCTATGGCTACACCTTC,-,TRBJ1-2,-,TRBV11-1
CASRVRQGPYNEQFF,TGTGCCAGCAGGGTACGGCAGGGTCCCTACAATGAGCAGTTCTTC,-,TRBJ2-1,-,TRBV27
CASSFGTSGEQFF,TGTGCCAGCAGTTTCGGGACTAGCGGAGAGCAGTTCTTC,TRBD2,TRBJ2-1,-,TRBV3-1/TRBV3-2
CAWDRVETQYF,TGTGCCTGGGACAGGGTGGAGACCCAGTACTTC,TRBD1,TRBJ2-5,-,TRBV30
CATSENRADEKLFF,TGTGCCACCAGTGAGAACCGGGCCGATGAAAAACTGTTTTTT,-,TRBJ1-4,-,TRBV24-1
CASSPTGQETQYF,TGCGCCAGCAGCCCGACAGGGCAAGAGACCCAGTACTTC,TRBD1,TRBJ2-5,-,TRBV4-1
CASSWDKGSYGYTF,TGCGCCAGCAGCTGGGACAAGGGGTCCTATGGCTACACCTTC,-,TRBJ1-2,-,TRBV5-1
CASSFGSSGTEAFF,TGTGCCAGCAGCTTCGGATCTTCCGGGACTGAAGCTTTCTTT,-,TRBJ1-1,-,TRBV7-3
CASSQRGDTEAFF,TGTGCCAGCAGCCAACGGGGGGACACTGAAGCTTTCTTT,-,TRBJ1-1,-,TRBV6-6
CASSREGRNNQPQHF,TGCGCCAGCAGCAGAGAGGGGAGAAACAATCAGCCCCAGCATTTT,-,TRBJ1-5,-,TRBV5-1
CASRSGGHTDTQYF,TGTGCCAGCAGGAGTGGGGGACACACAGATACGCAGTATTTT,-,TRBJ2-3,-,TRBV6-5
CASSSPSRVETQYF,TGTGCCAGCAGCTCCCCTTCTAGGGTGGAGACCCAGTACTTC,-,TRBJ2-5,-,TRBV6-5
CATSASIGAGIRNEQFF,TGTGCCACCAGTGCCTCAATTGGGGCAGGGATCCGCAATGAGCAGTTCTTC,-,TRBJ2-1,-,TRBV24-1
CASSLVSEQFF,TGTGCCAGCAGCTTAGTGTCCGAGCAGTTCTTC,-,TRBJ2-1,few,TRBV13
CASSEGAGIPEKLFF,TGTGCCAGCAGTGAGGGTGCAGGGATTCCCGAAAAACTGTTTTTT,-,TRBJ1-4,-,TRBV2
CASSRGVQGDQPQHF,TGTGCCAGCAGCAGAGGTGTGCAGGGGGATCAGCCCCAGCATTTT,TRBD1,TRBJ1-5,-,TRBV7-2
CAINRDSNQPQHF,TGTGCCATCAACAGGGATAGCAATCAGCCCCAGCATTTT,-,TRBJ1-5,-,TRBV28
CASSPHSQGQPQHF,TGTGCCAGCAGCCCCCATTCCCAGGGGCAGCCCCAGCATTTT,-,TRBJ1-5,-,TRBV3-1/TRBV3-2